This T cell receptor beta chain stems from a study of shared clonotypes between healthy human individuals. CD8 cells classed as naive were CD45RO-negative and positively selected for CCR7, excluding terminally differentiated effector memory CD45RA+ cells. The table came from immunoSEQ multiplex PCR; TCRdb's copy has only in-frame clones and leaves some out. The sample holds around 620,000 clones, 95% seen once. Study-wide findings and caveats: Sampling included only blood; tissue repertoires likely differ.

Comment on this clone: Its cognate antigen is unknown.

Specimen: naive CD8+ T cells sorted from blood. The TCR originated in a woman in her twenties or thirties in good health.

The CDR3 reads CASSPSVTGGEQFF. CDR3 coding DNA: TGTGCCAGCAGTCCTAGCGTTACTGGCGGTGAGCAGTTCTTC. The rearrangement links TRBV6-5 to TRBJ2-1, with D possibly TRBD2 on 6 matching bases. Deletions cut 5 bases from V and 9 bases from J, with 17 bases between. The CDR3 is 14 residues long. Germline CDR1 reads MNHEY; CDR2 reads SVGAGI.